This TCR beta chain was identified during a study of cytomegalovirus exposure and HLA in healthy donors. The CDR3 runs to 16 residues. V was pared by 0 bases and J by 7 bases, with 3 bases of the junction left unmatched. CDR1 is MNHEY and CDR2 is SMNVEV in the germline V gene (reference sequence). Clones were sequenced by immunoSEQ multiplex PCR, and TCRdb holds only the in-frame ones, with some missing. Seen here are 150,000 to 200,000 clones, approximately 88% observed once, and the top ten hold approximately 7%. The V and J genes are TRBV27 and TRBJ2-7; TRBD2 matches at 16 bases. The TCR sequence derives from a young man in good health and CMV-seropositive. Sequencing was carried out using PBMCs. In DNA, the CDR3 is TGTGCCAGCAGTTTATCGGGACTAGCGGGAGGGAGGGAGCAGTACTTC. This translates into CASSLSGLAGGREQYF.